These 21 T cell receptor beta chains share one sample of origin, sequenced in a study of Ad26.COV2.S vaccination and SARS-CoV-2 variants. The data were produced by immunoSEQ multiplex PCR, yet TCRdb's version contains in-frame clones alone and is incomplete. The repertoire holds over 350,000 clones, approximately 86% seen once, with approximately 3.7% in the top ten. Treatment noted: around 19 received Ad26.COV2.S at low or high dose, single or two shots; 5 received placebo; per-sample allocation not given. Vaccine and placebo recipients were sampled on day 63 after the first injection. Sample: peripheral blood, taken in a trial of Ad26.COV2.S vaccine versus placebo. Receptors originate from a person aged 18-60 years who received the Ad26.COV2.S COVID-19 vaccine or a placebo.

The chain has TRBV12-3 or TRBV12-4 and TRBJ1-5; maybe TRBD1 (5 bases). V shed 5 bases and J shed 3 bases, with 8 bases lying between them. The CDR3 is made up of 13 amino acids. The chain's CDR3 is CASSLGDNQPQHF. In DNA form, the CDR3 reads TGTGCCAGCAGTCTAGGGGACAATCAGCCCCAGCATTTT.

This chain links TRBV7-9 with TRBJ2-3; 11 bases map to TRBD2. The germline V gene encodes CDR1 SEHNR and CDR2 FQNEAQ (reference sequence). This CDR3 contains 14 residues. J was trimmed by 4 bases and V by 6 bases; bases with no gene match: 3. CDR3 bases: TGTGCCAGCAGTACTAGCGGGGGCGCAGATACGCAGTATTTT. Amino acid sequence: CASSTSGGADTQYF.

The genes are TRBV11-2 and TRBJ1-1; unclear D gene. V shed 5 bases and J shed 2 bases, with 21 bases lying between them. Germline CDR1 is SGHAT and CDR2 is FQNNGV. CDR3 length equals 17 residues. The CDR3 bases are TGTGCCAGCAGCCCCGGCCGCTGGGGTGAGATAAACACTGAAGCTTTCTTT. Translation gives CASSPGRWGEINTEAFF. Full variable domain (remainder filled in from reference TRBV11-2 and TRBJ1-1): EAGVAQSPRYKIIEKRQSVAFWCNPISGHATLYWYQQILGQGPKLLIQFQNNGVVDDSQLPKDRFSAERLKGVDSTLKIQPAKLEDSAVYLCASSPGRWGEINTEAFFGQGTRLTVV.

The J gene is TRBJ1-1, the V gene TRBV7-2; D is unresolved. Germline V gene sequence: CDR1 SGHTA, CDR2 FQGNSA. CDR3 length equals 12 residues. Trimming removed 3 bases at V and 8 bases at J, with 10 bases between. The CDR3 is CASSFVGIEAFF. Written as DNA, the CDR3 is TGTGCCAGCAGCTTTGTGGGGATCGAAGCTTTCTTT.

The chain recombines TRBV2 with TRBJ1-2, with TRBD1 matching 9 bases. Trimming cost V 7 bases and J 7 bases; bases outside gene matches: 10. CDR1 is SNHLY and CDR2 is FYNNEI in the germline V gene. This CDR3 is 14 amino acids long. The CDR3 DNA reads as TGTGCCAGCACCGCTACTACAGGGGGCACTGGCTACACCTTC. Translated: CASTATTGGTGYTF.

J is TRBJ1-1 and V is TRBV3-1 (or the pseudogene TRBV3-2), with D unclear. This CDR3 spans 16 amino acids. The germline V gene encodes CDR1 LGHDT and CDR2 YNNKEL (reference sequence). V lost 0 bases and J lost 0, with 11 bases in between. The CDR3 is CASSQDVDSMNTEAFF. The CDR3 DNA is TGTGCCAGCAGCCAAGATGTGGACTCCATGAACACTGAAGCTTTCTTT.

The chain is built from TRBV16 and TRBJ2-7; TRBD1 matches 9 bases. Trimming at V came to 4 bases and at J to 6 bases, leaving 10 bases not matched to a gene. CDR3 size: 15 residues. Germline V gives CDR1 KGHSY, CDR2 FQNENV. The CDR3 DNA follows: TGTGCCAGCAGCCGACCGGGACAGGGATCTTTCGAGCAGTACTTC. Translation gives CASSRPGQGSFEQYF. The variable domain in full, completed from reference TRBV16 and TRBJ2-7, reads GEEVAQTPKHLVRGEGQKAKLYCAPIKGHSYVFWYQQVLKNEFKFLISFQNENVFDETGMPKERFSAKCLPNSPCSLEIQATKLEDSAVYFCASSRPGQGSFEQYFGPGTRLTVT.

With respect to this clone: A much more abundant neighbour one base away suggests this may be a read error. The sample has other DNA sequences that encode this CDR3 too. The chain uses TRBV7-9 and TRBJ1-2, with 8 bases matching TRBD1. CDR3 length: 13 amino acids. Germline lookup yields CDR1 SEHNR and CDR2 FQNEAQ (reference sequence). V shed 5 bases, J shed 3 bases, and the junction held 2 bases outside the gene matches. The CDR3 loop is CASSPTGDYGYTF. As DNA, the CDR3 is TGTGCCAGCAGCCCGACAGGGGACTATGGCTACACCTTC.

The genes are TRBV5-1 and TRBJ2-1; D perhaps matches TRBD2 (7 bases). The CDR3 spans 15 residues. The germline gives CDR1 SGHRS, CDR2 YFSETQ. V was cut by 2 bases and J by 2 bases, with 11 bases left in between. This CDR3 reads CASSLIGGPYNEQFF. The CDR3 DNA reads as TGCGCCAGCAGCTTAATCGGGGGGCCCTACAATGAGCAGTTCTTC.

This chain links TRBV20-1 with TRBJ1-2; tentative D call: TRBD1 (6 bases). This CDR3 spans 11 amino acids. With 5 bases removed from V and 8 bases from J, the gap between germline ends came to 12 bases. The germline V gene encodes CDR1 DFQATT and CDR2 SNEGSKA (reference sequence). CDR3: CSAPTGEGYTF. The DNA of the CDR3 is TGCAGTGCTCCGACAGGAGAGGGCTACACCTTC.

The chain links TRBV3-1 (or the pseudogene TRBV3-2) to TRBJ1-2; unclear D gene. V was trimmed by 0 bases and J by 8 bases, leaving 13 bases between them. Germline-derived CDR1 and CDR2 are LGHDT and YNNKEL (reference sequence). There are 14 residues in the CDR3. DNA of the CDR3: TGTGCCAGCAGCCAAGAGGGCAGGTTTTTGGGCTACACCTTC. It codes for CASSQEGRFLGYTF.

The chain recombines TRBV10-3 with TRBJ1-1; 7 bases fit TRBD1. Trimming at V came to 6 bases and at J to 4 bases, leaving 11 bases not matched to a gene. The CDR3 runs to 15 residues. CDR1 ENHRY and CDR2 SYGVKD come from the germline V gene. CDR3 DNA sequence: TGTGCCATCAGGAAAGAACAGGGGCTTGCCACTGAAGCTTTCTTT. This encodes CAIRKEQGLATEAFF.

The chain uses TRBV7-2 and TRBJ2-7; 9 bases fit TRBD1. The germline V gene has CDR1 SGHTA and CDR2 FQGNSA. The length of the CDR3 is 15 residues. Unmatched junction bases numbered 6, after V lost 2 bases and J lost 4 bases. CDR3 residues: CASSLIGQGIYEQYF. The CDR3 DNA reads TGTGCCAGCAGCTTAATAGGACAGGGGATATACGAGCAGTACTTC.

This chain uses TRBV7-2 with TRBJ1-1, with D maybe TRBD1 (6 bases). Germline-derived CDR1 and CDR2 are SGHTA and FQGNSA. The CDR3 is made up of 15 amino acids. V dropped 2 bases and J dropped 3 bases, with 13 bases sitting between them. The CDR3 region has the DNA TGTGCCAGCAGCTTATGGGGGGGCGGTGACACTGAAGCTTTCTTT. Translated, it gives CASSLWGGGDTEAFF.

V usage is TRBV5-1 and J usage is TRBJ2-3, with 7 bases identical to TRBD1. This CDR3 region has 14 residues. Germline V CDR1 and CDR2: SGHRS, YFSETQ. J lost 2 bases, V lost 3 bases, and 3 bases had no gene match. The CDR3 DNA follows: TGCGCCAGCAGCTGGGGACAGCTCACAGATACGCAGTATTTT. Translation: CASSWGQLTDTQYF.

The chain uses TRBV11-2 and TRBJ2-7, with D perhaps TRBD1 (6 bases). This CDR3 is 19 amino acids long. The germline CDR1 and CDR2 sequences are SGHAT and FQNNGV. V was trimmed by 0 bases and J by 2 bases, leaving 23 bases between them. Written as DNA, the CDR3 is TGTGCCAGCAGCTTAGACAGGGGTTCTTTTTTTGGAAAGCCCTACGAGCAGTACTTC. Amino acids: CASSLDRGSFFGKPYEQYF.

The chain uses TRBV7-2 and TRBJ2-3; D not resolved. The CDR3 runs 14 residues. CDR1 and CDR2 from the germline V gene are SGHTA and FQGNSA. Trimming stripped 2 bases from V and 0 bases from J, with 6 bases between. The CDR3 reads CASSLRSSTDTQYF. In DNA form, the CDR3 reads TGTGCCAGCAGCTTACGGTCTAGCACAGATACGCAGTATTTT. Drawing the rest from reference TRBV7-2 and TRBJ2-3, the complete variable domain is GAGVSQSPSNKVTEKGKDVELRCDPISGHTALYWYRQSLGQGLEFLIYFQGNSAPDKSGLPSDRFSAERTGGSVSTLTIQRTQQEDSAVYLCASSLRSSTDTQYFGPGTRLTVL.

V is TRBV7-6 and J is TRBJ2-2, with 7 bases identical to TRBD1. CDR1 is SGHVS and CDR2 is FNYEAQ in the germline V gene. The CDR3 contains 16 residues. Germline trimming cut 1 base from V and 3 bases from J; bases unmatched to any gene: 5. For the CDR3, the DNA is TGTGCCAGCAGCTTAGTCCGGGACAGAGACACCGGGGAGCTGTTTTTT. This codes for CASSLVRDRDTGELFF.

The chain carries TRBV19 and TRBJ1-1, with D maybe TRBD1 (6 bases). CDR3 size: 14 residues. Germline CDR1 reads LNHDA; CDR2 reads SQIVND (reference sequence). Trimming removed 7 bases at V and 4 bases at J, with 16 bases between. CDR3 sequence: CASNTGRASTEAFF. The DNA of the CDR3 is TGTGCCAGTAATACAGGGAGGGCGAGCACTGAAGCTTTCTTT. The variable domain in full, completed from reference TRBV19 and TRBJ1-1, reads DGGITQSPKYLFRKEGQNVTLSCEQNLNHDAMYWYRQDPGQGLRLIYYSQIVNDFQKGDIAEGYSVSREKKESFPLTVTSAQKNPTAFYLCASNTGRASTEAFFGQGTRLTVV.

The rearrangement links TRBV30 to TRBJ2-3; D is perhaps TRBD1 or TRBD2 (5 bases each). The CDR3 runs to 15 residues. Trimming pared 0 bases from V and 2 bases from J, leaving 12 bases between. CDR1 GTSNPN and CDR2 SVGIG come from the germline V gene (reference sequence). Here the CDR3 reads CAWSVPTGTTDTQYF. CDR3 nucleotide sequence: TGTGCCTGGAGTGTACCTACCGGGACCACAGATACGCAGTATTTT.

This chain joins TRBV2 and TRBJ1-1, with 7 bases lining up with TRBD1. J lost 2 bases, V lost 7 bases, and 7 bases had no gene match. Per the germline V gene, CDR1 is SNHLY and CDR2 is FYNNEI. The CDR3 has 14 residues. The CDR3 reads CASTRQGSNTEAFF. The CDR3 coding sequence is TGTGCCAGCACCCGACAGGGCTCTAACACTGAAGCTTTCTTT.